This T cell receptor beta chain was profiled in a study of beta chain features in type 1 diabetes. Study-wide results and limits: TCRB CDR3 length was moderately but significantly reduced in all four CD4+ subsets of Type 1 diabetes patients. Equally in patients and controls, shorter templates might have been favored by PCR.

This clone was seen only a few times. Its antigen is as yet unknown. The ends were cut back, 3 bases at V and 7 bases at J, with 6 bases in the middle. Germline CDR1 and CDR2: DFQATT and SNEGSKA (reference sequence). This CDR3 is built from 11 residues. The entirety of the isolated RNA underwent reverse transcription, so expressed TCRB transcripts were sequenced. Clones were read by immunoSEQ multiplex PCR, and TCRdb kept only the in-frame ones, dropping some. The data show 250,000 to 350,000 clones, with approximately 10% seen just once and around 0.015% held by the top ten. The chain employs TRBV20-1 and TRBJ2-2; D ambiguous. The sequence was obtained from a woman aged 25 to 39 in good health. Sequenced sample: naive CD4+ T cells from blood. The CDR3 is CSARFNGELFF. The CDR3 DNA sequence: TGCAGTGCTAGGTTCAACGGGGAGCTGTTTTTT.